This is a list of T cell receptor beta chains from one sample in a study of shared clonotypes between healthy human individuals. Sequencing used immunoSEQ multiplex PCR; TCRdb keeps in-frame clones, though not all of them. The top ten hold roughly 13% of the sample, which has around 500,000 clones, roughly 80% seen once. The sample consisted of PBMCs. The receptors shown here come from a middle-aged woman in good health. Some clones in this sample may be carry-over from other donors' samples. Both conserved end residues are part of each CDR3. Fields, in order: CDR3 protein, CDR3 DNA, CDR3 length, D gene, clone size, V gene, J gene. A D gene is named only where the DNA matches it firmly. The size entry is marked missing in some rows and otherwise reads once, few, many or a size class.

CDR3: CASSLLPALQETQYF
DNA: TGCGCCAGCAGCCTACTTCCCGCCCTTCAAGAGACCCAGTACTTC
length: 15
D: -
size: -
V: TRBV5-1
J: TRBJ2-5

CDR3: CASSGTSYEQYF
DNA: TGTGCCAGCAGCGGGACCTCCTACGAGCAGTACTTC
length: 12
D: -
size: -
V: TRBV9
J: TRBJ2-7

CDR3: CASSQDPTGGGQSNVLTF
DNA: TGCGCCAGCAGCCAAGACCCCACAGGGGGCGGACAAAGCAACGTCCTGACTTTC
length: 18
D: TRBD1
size: -
V: TRBV4-1
J: TRBJ2-6

CDR3: CASSRTATSGDTIYF
DNA: TGTGCCAGCAGCAGGACTGCTACCTCTGGGGACACCATATATTTT
length: 15
D: -
size: -
V: TRBV7-9
J: TRBJ1-3

CDR3: CASSYLQGPLGELFF
DNA: TGTGCCAGCAGTTATCTACAGGGTCCTTTGGGGGAGCTGTTTTTT
length: 15
D: -
size: -
V: TRBV6-5
J: TRBJ2-2

CDR3: CASRSDRGPYEQYF
DNA: TGTGCCAGCAGATCCGACAGGGGGCCCTACGAGCAGTACTTC
length: 14
D: TRBD1
size: -
V: TRBV6-6
J: TRBJ2-7

CDR3: CASSQGSGTRYEQYF
DNA: TGCGCCAGCAGCCAAGGGTCAGGGACACGATACGAGCAGTACTTC
length: 15
D: -
size: -
V: TRBV4-1
J: TRBJ2-7

CDR3: CASTRGDQHF
DNA: TGTGCCAGCACGAGGGGGGACCAGCATTTT
length: 10
D: -
size: -
V: TRBV11-2
J: TRBJ1-5

CDR3: CASSYPGGYEQYF
DNA: TGTGCCAGCAGTTACCCCGGGGGGTACGAGCAGTACTTC
length: 13
D: TRBD2
size: once
V: TRBV6-5
J: TRBJ2-7

CDR3: CASSLGAKEKLFF
DNA: TGCGCCAGCAGCTTGGGGGCCAAGGAAAAACTGTTTTTT
length: 13
D: -
size: -
V: TRBV5-1
J: TRBJ1-4

CDR3: CASSIRSGGQEQYF
DNA: TGTGCCAGTAGTATTCGATCAGGGGGCCAAGAGCAGTACTTC
length: 14
D: TRBD1
size: -
V: TRBV19
J: TRBJ2-7

CDR3: CAWRSRLVYDIQYF
DNA: TGTGCCTGGAGGTCCCGACTAGTTTACGACATTCAGTACTTC
length: 14
D: -
size: -
V: TRBV30
J: TRBJ2-4

CDR3: CASSTARSGMRYNEQFF
DNA: TGTGCCAGCAGCACAGCGAGGAGCGGGATGCGCTACAATGAGCAGTTCTTC
length: 17
D: TRBD2
size: -
V: TRBV5-4
J: TRBJ2-1

CDR3: CASSARDSRNTIYF
DNA: TGTGCCAGCAGCGCACGGGACAGTAGAAACACCATATATTTT
length: 14
D: TRBD1
size: -
V: TRBV9
J: TRBJ1-3

CDR3: CASSYRGTQNTGELFF
DNA: TGTGCCAGCAGCTACCGAGGGACCCAGAACACCGGGGAGCTGTTTTTT
length: 16
D: -
size: -
V: TRBV7-9
J: TRBJ2-2

CDR3: CASSEGTSGRHEQFF
DNA: TGTGCCAGCAGTGAAGGGACTAGCGGGAGACATGAGCAGTTCTTC
length: 15
D: TRBD2
size: once
V: TRBV6-1
J: TRBJ2-1

CDR3: CASSLGGVGGEQYF
DNA: TGTGCCAGCAGCTTAGGGGGAGTTGGTGGTGAGCAGTACTTC
length: 14
D: -
size: once
V: TRBV7-3
J: TRBJ2-7

CDR3: CASSITGGQYTEAFF
DNA: TGTGCCAGTAGTATTACTGGGGGGCAGTACACTGAAGCTTTCTTT
length: 15
D: -
size: -
V: TRBV19
J: TRBJ1-1

CDR3: CASRPGLDNQPQHF
DNA: TGTGCCAGCAGACCGGGACTTGATAATCAGCCCCAGCATTTT
length: 14
D: -
size: -
V: TRBV27
J: TRBJ1-5

CDR3: CASSFLAATYEQYF
DNA: TGTGCCAGCAGTTTCCTAGCGGCAACCTACGAGCAGTACTTC
length: 14
D: TRBD2
size: many
V: TRBV28
J: TRBJ2-7

CDR3: CASSTRTGTRGTEAFF
DNA: TGTGCCAGCAGCACCCGGACAGGGACCCGTGGGACTGAAGCTTTCTTT
length: 16
D: TRBD1
size: few
V: TRBV5-4
J: TRBJ1-1

CDR3: CASSPTPGVGETQYF
DNA: TGTGCCAGCAGTCCGACTCCGGGAGTAGGGGAGACCCAGTACTTC
length: 15
D: -
size: -
V: TRBV28
J: TRBJ2-5

CDR3: CASSPRDYGYTF
DNA: TGTGCCAGCTCACCTAGGGACTATGGCTACACCTTC
length: 12
D: -
size: -
V: TRBV18
J: TRBJ1-2

CDR3: CATSRGHLSETQYF
DNA: TGTGCCACCAGCAGAGGGCATCTGTCGGAGACCCAGTACTTC
length: 14
D: -
size: -
V: TRBV15
J: TRBJ2-5

CDR3: CASSQVASGSRGNEQFF
DNA: TGCGCCAGCAGCCAAGTCGCTAGCGGGAGTAGGGGCAATGAGCAGTTCTTC
length: 17
D: TRBD2
size: -
V: TRBV4-1
J: TRBJ2-1